This is a list of T cell receptor beta chains from one sample in a study of T-cell reconstitution after alpha-beta-depleted transplantation in children. From the PCR reads, TCRdb called clonotypes with MiXCR, one entry per CDR3 protein. The sample records 580,000 or so distinct CDR3 sequences, 23% being singletons. The sample was PBMCs, mostly from graft donor cells, taken 360 days after TCRalphabeta/CD19-depleted stem cell transplant. The receptors stem from a boy under three years old who had a stem cell transplant for acute myeloid leukemia, so the T cells may come from the graft donor. Both conserved end residues are part of each CDR3. The D gene is left open where the match is weak. Rows give clone size only sometimes, using once, few, many, or a class for an expanded clone.

abundance | j_gene | len | d_gene | v_gene | CDR3aa | CDR3nt
many | TRBJ1-4 | 16 | - | TRBV7-2 | CASSSSAGILNEKLFF | TGTGCCAGCAGCTCCTCAGCCGGGATCTTGAATGAAAAACTGTTTTTT
many | TRBJ2-5 | 12 | TRBD1 | TRBV29-1 | CSASGGWETQYF | TGCAGCGCGTCAGGGGGTTGGGAGACCCAGTACTTC
- | TRBJ1-2 | 17 | TRBD1 | TRBV7-2 | CASSLTSPGQGLRGYTF | TGTGCCAGCAGCTTAACCTCCCCGGGACAGGGGTTAAGAGGCTACACCTTC
- | TRBJ2-6 | 16 | TRBD2 | TRBV6-2/TRBV6-3 | CASSKREGYGANVLTF | TGTGCCAGCAGCAAAAGGGAGGGGTACGGGGCCAACGTCCTGACTTTC
- | TRBJ2-7 | 15 | TRBD1 | TRBV7-2 | CASSRNRGPSYEQYF | TGTGCCAGCAGCCGGAACAGGGGTCCCTCCTACGAGCAGTACTTC
- | TRBJ2-3 | 14 | TRBD2 | TRBV28 | CASRSSGVPDTQYF | TGTGCCAGCAGGTCTAGCGGGGTTCCCGATACGCAGTATTTT
- | TRBJ2-3 | 17 | TRBD2 | TRBV20-1 | CSASRGTSSFLTDTQYF | TGCAGTGCTTCTCGAGGGACTAGCTCTTTCCTCACAGATACGCAGTATTTT
once | TRBJ1-4 | 14 | TRBD1 | TRBV27 | CASSFRGDREKLFF | TGTGCCAGCAGTTTCAGGGGGGACAGGGAAAAACTGTTTTTT
many | TRBJ1-5 | 13 | - | TRBV29-1 | CSVRTAPNQPQHF | TGCAGCGTTAGGACAGCCCCGAATCAGCCCCAGCATTTT
many | TRBJ2-3 | 15 | - | TRBV7-9 | CASSSTRAPTDTQYF | TGTGCCAGCAGCTCTACTAGGGCCCCCACAGATACGCAGTATTTT
few | TRBJ2-1 | 15 | TRBD2 | TRBV20-1 | CSARGGGVTINEQFF | TGCAGTGCTAGAGGCGGGGGGGTCACTATCAATGAGCAGTTCTTC
- | TRBJ2-7 | 15 | - | TRBV3-1 | CASSLLTGRTYEQYF | TGTGCCAGCAGCCTACTAACAGGCAGGACCTACGAGCAGTACTTC
few | TRBJ2-1 | 14 | - | TRBV3-1 | CASSPRVSYNEQFF | TGTGCCAGCAGCCCCAGGGTCTCCTACAATGAGCAGTTCTTC
many | TRBJ1-2 | 16 | - | TRBV20-1 | CSAQPPRPTNNYGYTF | TGCAGTGCTCAACCCCCTCGACCCACAAATAACTATGGCTACACCTTC
few | TRBJ2-5 | 16 | - | TRBV7-2 | CASTSGSGGWEETQYF | TGTGCCAGCACCTCAGGATCGGGGGGCTGGGAAGAGACCCAGTACTTC
- | TRBJ2-1 | 17 | TRBD2 | TRBV27 | CASSTGTSFRTTYEQFF | TGTGCCAGCAGTACCGGGACTAGCTTCCGGACGACCTATGAGCAGTTCTTC
- | TRBJ2-7 | 15 | - | TRBV7-2 | CASSPRGQAGYEQYF | TGTGCCAGCAGCCCCAGAGGCCAGGCCGGATACGAGCAGTACTTC
- | TRBJ2-5 | 15 | - | TRBV6-1 | CASSTNGQGGETQYF | TGTGCCAGCAGTACCAACGGACAGGGAGGGGAGACCCAGTACTTC
- | TRBJ1-1 | 15 | - | TRBV7-9 | CASSLIGGYDTEAFF | TGTGCCAGCAGCTTAATTGGAGGTTACGACACTGAAGCTTTCTTT
- | TRBJ2-3 | 15 | - | TRBV7-2 | CASSFQRRSTDTQYF | TGTGCCAGCAGCTTCCAGCGTCGGAGCACAGATACGCAGTATTTT
many | TRBJ2-5 | 14 | TRBD1 | TRBV28 | CASKSQGFGETQYF | TGTGCCAGCAAATCACAGGGGTTCGGGGAGACCCAGTACTTC
few | TRBJ2-5 | 16 | TRBD2 | TRBV20-1 | CSAPRWRGGSGETQYF | TGCAGTGCCCCCCGATGGCGGGGGGGCAGTGGAGAGACCCAGTACTTC
- | TRBJ1-5 | 14 | - | TRBV20-1 | CSAISGQLNQPQHF | TGCAGTGCTATCTCGGGGCAGCTCAATCAGCCCCAGCATTTT
many | TRBJ2-7 | 11 | - | TRBV20-1 | CSARGSYEQYF | TGCAGTGCTAGAGGGAGTTACGAGCAGTACTTC
few | TRBJ2-2 | 16 | TRBD1 | TRBV15 | CATSERDRGWSGELFF | TGTGCCACCAGCGAACGGGACAGGGGGTGGTCCGGGGAGCTGTTTTTT
- | TRBJ1-1 | 14 | TRBD1 | TRBV29-1 | CSVEDGTANTEAFF | TGCAGCGTTGAGGACGGGACAGCGAACACTGAAGCTTTCTTT
many | TRBJ2-7 | 17 | TRBD2 | TRBV7-2 | CASSVIASSGGVVEQYF | TGTGCCAGCAGCGTCATAGCTTCTAGCGGGGGGGTAGTCGAGCAGTACTTC